These 5 T cell receptor beta chains were sequenced from one sample in a study of early T cells in non-severe SARS-CoV-2 infection. Each CDR3 protein is one row after TCRdb ran MiXCR on the 5' RACE reads. The sample has under 60,000 distinct CDR3 sequences, more than 9% seen once; the top ten hold around 4.4%. The sequencing sample was made of whole blood. These receptors were collected from an adult who was a healthcare worker with PCR-confirmed SARS-CoV-2 infection or an uninfected control (not recorded which).

This clonotype was detected many times. V usage is TRBV7-9 and J usage is TRBJ1-2; TRBD1 is a possible D gene (5 bases). CDR1 and CDR2 (germline): SEHNR, FQNEAQ (reference sequence). This CDR3 has 13 amino acids. Trimming stripped 5 bases from V and 4 bases from J, with 11 bases between. The CDR3 is CASSPSGGYGYTF. The CDR3 DNA sequence: TGTGCCAGCAGCCCGAGTGGGGGCTATGGCTACACCTTC.

This clonotype has ten or more counts. The chain carries TRBV6-6 and TRBJ2-2; D may be TRBD2 (5 bases). The ends were cut back, 8 bases at V and 6 bases at J, with 16 bases in the middle. This CDR3 contains 14 residues. Germline V gives CDR1 MNHNY, CDR2 SVGAGI (reference sequence). The CDR3 protein is CASDAAEGAGELFF. In DNA form, the CDR3 reads TGTGCCAGCGACGCGGCAGAGGGAGCCGGGGAGCTGTTTTTT.

The chain is built from TRBV4-3 and TRBJ2-2; D assignment may be TRBD1 or TRBD2 (5 bases each). Trimming removed 3 bases from V and 5 bases from J, with 10 bases in between. Germline V gene lookup returns CDR1 LGHNA and CDR2 YSLEER. CDR3 length: 14 residues. The CDR3 nucleotides read TGCGCCAGCAGCCAGGGACGGGTTACCGGGGAGCTGTTTTTT. It codes for CASSQGRVTGELFF.

This clonotype was seen many times. This sequence joins TRBV19 and TRBJ2-7; D unclear. There are 14 residues in the CDR3. The V gene lost 5 bases and the J gene lost 0 bases, with 11 bases spanning the gap. Germline V gene sequence: CDR1 LNHDA, CDR2 SQIVND (reference sequence). The CDR3 sequence is CASSPAASSYEQYF. In DNA form, the CDR3 reads TGTGCCAGTAGTCCGGCGGCTAGCTCCTACGAGCAGTACTTC.

This clonotype has ten or more counts. This chain joins TRBV2 and TRBJ1-5, with D hard to call. The CDR3 runs to 13 residues. Germline CDR1 SNHLY, CDR2 FYNNEI. Trimming left V 4 bases short and J 3 bases short, with 7 bases between. DNA for the CDR3: TGTGCCAGCAGTGGGGTTAACAATCAGCCCCAGCATTTT. As protein: CASSGVNNQPQHF. The full variable domain, rest sourced from reference TRBV2 and TRBJ1-5, is EPEVTQTPSHQVTQMGQEVILRCVPISNHLYFYWYRQILGQKVEFLVSFYNNEISEKSEIFDDQFSVERPDGSNFTLKIRSTKLEDSAMYFCASSGVNNQPQHFGDGTRLSIL.